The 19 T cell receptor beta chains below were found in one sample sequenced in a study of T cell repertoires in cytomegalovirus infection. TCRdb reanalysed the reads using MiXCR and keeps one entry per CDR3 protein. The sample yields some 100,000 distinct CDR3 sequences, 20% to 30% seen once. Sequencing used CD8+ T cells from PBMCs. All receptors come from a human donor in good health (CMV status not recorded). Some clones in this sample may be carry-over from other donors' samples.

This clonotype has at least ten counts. The CDR3 DNA reads TGCAGTGCTAGAGATCGGGAGCGGGCTTGGGATGAGCAGTTCTTC. Amino acid sequence: CSARDRERAWDEQFF. The chain recombines TRBV20-1 with TRBJ2-1; possible D gene TRBD2, 6 bases. The CDR3 extends over 15 amino acids. In germline, CDR1 is DFQATT, CDR2 SNEGSKA (reference sequence). Deletions cut 0 bases from V and 8 bases from J, with 17 bases between.

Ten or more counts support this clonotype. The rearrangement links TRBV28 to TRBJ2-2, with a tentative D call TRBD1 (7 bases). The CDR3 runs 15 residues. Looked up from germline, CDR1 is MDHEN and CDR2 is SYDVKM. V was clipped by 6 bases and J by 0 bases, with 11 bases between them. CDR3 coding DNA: TGTGCCAGCAGGGACAGGACTACGAACACCGGGGAGCTGTTTTTT. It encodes CASRDRTTNTGELFF.

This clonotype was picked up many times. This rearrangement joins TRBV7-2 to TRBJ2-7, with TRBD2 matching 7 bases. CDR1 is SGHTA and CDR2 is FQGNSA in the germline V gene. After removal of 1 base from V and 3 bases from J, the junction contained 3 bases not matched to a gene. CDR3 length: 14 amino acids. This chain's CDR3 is CASSLGRGGYEQYF. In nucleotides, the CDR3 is TGTGCCAGCAGCTTAGGCCGCGGGGGCTACGAGCAGTACTTC.

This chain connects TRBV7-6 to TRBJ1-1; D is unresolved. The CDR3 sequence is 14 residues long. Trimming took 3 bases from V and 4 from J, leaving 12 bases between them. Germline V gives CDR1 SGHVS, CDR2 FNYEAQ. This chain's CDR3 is CASSLRATGTEAFF. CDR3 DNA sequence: TGTGCCAGCAGCTTGAGGGCGACGGGCACTGAAGCTTTCTTT.

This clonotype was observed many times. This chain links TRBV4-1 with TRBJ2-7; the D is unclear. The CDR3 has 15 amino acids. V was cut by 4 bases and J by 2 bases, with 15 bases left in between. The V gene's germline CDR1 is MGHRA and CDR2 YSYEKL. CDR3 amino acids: CASSPGDASTYEQYF. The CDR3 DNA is TGCGCCAGCAGCCCAGGCGACGCATCCACCTACGAGCAGTACTTC.

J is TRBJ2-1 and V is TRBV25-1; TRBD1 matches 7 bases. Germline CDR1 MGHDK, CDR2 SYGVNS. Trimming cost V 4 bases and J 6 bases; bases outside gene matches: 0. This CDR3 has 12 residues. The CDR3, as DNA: TGTGCCAGCAGTGGACAGGGCAATGAGCAGTTCTTC. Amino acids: CASSGQGNEQFF. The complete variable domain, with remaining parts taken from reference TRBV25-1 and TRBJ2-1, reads EADIYQTPRYLVIGTGKKITLECSQTMGHDKMYWYQQDPGMELHLIHYSYGVNSTEKGDLSSESTVSRIRTEHFPLTLESARPSHTSQYLCASSGQGNEQFFGPGTRLTVL.

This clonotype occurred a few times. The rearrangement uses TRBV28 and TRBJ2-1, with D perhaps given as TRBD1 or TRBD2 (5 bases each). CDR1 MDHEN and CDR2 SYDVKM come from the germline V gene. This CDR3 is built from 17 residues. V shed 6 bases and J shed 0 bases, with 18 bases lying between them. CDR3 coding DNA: TGTGCCAGCAGGGATGATGAGGGGTGGAGCTCCTACAATGAGCAGTTCTTC. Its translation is CASRDDEGWSSYNEQFF.

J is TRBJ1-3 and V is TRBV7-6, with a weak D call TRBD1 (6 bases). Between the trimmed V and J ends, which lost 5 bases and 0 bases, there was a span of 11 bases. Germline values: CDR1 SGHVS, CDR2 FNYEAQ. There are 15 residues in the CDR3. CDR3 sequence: CASSQGIPSGNTIYF. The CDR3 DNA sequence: TGTGCCAGCAGCCAGGGGATCCCCTCTGGAAACACCATATATTTT.

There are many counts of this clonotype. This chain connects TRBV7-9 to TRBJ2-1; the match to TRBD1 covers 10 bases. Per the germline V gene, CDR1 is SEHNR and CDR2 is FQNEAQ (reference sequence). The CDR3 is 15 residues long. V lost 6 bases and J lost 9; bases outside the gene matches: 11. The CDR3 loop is CASRPGTGVLGEQFF. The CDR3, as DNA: TGTGCCAGCAGACCCGGGACAGGGGTCCTCGGTGAGCAGTTCTTC.

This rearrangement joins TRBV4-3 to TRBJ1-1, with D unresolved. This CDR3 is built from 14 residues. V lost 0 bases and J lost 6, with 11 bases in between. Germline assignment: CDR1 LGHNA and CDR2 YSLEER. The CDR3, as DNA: TGCGCCAGCAGCCAAGAAGTGGATAGAGCTGAAGCTTTCTTT. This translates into CASSQEVDRAEAFF.

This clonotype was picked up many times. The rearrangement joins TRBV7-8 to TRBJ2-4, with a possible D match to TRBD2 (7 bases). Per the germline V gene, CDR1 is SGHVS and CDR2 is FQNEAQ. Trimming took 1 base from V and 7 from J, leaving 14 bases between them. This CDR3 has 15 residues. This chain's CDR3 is CASSLVRGGDNIQYF. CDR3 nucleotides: TGTGCCAGCAGCTTAGTGAGAGGGGGGGACAACATTCAGTACTTC. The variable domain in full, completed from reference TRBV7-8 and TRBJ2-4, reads GAGVSQSPRYKVAKRGQDVALRCDPISGHVSLFWYQQALGQGPEFLTYFQNEAQLDKSGLPSDRFFAERPEGSVSTLKIQRTQQEDSAVYLCASSLVRGGDNIQYFGAGTRLSVL.

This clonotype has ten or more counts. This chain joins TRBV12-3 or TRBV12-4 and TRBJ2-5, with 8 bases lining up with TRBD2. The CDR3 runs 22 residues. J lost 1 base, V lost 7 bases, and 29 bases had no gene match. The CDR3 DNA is TGTGCCAGCATCCGCCGCGGGACAACTGCGGTCGGACTAGCAAACCTCCAAGAGACCCAGTACTTC. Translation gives CASIRRGTTAVGLANLQETQYF.

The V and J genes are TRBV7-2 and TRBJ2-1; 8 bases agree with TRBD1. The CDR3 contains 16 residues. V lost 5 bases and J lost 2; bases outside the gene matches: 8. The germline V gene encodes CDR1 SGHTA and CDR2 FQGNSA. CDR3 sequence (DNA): TGTGCCAGCAGCCCTTTAGCGACAGGGGCCTACAATGAGCAGTTCTTC. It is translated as CASSPLATGAYNEQFF.

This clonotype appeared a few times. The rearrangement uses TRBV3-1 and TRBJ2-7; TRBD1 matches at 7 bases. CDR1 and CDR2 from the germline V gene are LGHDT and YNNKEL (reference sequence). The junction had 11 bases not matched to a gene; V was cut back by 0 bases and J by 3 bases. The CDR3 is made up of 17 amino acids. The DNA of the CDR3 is TGTGCCAGCAGCCAAGATCGAGAGACAGGGTTGAGCTACGAGCAGTACTTC. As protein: CASSQDRETGLSYEQYF.

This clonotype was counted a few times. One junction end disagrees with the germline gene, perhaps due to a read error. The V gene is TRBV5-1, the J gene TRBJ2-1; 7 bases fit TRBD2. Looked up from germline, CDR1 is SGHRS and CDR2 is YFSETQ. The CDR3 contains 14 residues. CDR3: CASSFGREGIEQFF. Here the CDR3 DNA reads TGTGCCAGCAGCTTCGGCAGGGAGGGAATTGAGCAGTTCTTC.

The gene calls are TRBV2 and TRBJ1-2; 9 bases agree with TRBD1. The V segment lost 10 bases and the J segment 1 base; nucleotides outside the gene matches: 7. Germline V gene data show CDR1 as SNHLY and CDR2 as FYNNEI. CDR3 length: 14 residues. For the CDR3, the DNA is TGTGCCAAATCGGACAGGGGTGGTAACTATGGCTACACCTTC. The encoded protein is CAKSDRGGNYGYTF.

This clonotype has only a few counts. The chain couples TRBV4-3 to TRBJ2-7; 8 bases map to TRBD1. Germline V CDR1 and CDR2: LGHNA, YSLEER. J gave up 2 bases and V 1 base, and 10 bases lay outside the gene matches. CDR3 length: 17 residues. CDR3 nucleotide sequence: TGCGCCAGCAGCCAAGGGGTATTCGGACAGGGAACCTACGAGCAGTACTTC. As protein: CASSQGVFGQGTYEQYF.

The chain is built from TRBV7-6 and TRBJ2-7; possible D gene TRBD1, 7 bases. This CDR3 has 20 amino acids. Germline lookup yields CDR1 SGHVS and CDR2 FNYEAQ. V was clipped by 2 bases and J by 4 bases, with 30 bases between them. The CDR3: CASSLSIPGQSLLGGYEQYF. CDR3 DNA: TGTGCCAGCAGCTTATCCATACCGGGACAGAGTCTCTTAGGAGGGTACGAGCAGTACTTC.

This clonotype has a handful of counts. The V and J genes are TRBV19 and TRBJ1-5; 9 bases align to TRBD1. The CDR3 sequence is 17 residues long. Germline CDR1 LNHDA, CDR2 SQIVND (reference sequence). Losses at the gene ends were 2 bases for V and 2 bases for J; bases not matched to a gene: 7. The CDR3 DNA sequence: TGTGCCAGTAGTATAAGACAGGGGGATGGTCGCAATCAGCCCCAGCATTTT. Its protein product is CASSIRQGDGRNQPQHF. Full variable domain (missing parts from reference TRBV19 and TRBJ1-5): DGGITQSPKYLFRKEGQNVTLSCEQNLNHDAMYWYRQDPGQGLRLIYYSQIVNDFQKGDIAEGYSVSREKKESFPLTVTSAQKNPTAFYLCASSIRQGDGRNQPQHFGDGTRLSIL.